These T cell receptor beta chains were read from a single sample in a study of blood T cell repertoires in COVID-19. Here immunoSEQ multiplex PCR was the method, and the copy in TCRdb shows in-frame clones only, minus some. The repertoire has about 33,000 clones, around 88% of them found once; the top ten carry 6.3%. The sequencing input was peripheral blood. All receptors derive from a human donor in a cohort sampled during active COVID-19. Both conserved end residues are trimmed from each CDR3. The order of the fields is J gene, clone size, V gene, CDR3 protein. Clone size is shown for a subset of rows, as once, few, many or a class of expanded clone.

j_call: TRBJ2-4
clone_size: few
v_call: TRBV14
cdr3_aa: ASSQDVGQGVSAKNIQY

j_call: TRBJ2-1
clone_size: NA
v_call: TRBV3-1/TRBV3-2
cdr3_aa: ASSHRAGGFDEQF

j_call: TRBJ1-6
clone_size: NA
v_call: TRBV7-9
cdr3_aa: ASSERQGYYNSPLH

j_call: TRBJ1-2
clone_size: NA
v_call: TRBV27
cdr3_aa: ASRPDRGLGGYT

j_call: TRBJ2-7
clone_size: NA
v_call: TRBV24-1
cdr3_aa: ATNADTYEQY

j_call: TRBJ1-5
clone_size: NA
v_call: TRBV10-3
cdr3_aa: AISEWGDNQPQH

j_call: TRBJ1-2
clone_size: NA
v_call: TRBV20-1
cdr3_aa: SARLGQGYT

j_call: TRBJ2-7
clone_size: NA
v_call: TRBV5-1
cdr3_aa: ASRKQGNVNYEQY

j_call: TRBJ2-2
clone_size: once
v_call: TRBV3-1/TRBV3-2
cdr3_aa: ASSPDRAWTGELF

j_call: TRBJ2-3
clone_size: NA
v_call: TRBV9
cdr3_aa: ASKPHESTDTQY

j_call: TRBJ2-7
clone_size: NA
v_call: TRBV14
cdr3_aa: ASSQVGDRPYEQY

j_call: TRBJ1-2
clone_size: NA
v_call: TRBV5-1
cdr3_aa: ASSLGTGDVHGYT

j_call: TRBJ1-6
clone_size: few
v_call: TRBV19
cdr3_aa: ASSSQVASPLH

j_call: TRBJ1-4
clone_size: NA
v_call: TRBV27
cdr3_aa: ASSFSRQGARKLF

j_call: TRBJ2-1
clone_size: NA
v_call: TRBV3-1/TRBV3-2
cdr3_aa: ASSTSAGGPGF

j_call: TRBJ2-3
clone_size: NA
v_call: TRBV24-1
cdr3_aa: ATSVTGGDTQY

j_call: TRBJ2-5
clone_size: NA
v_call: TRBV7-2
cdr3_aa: ASSPRTGSETQY